This T cell receptor (beta chain) stems from a study of follicular helper T cells after annual influenza vaccination. About this clone itself: Its antigen is as yet unknown.

The time point is: 2014-2015 season, 7 days after vaccination. Per time point, roughly 35-110 mL of blood was sampled. Sorted cTfh were non-naive CD4+CXCR5+PD-1+, either ICOS+CD38+ or ICOS-CD38-. Trimming removed 4 bases from V and 4 bases from J; junction bases left unmatched: 9. Per the germline V gene, CDR1 is SNHLY and CDR2 is FYNNEI. The CDR3 spans 16 residues. Using immunoSEQ multiplex PCR, the repertoire was profiled, and TCRdb retains in-frame clones only, with some absent. The table records approximately 7,400 clones, approximately 87% of them present only once. Notes on the study in general: ICOS-CD38- cTfh most often held earlier Day 7 ICOS+CD38+ clones.

This specimen was CXCR5+ CD38- circulating T follicular helper cells from blood, taken 7 days after influenza vaccination. Subset noted: circulating Tfh, non-naive CD4+CXCR5+PD-1+ (ICOS+CD38+ or ICOS-CD38-). The V gene is TRBV2, the J gene TRBJ2-5, with TRBD1 matching over 10 bases. The clonotype comes from an adult who received the influenza vaccine. DNA for the CDR3: TGTGCCAGCAGTGCCGACAGGGGGCAGGGTCGAGAGACCCAGTACTTC. Encoded protein: CASSADRGQGRETQYF.